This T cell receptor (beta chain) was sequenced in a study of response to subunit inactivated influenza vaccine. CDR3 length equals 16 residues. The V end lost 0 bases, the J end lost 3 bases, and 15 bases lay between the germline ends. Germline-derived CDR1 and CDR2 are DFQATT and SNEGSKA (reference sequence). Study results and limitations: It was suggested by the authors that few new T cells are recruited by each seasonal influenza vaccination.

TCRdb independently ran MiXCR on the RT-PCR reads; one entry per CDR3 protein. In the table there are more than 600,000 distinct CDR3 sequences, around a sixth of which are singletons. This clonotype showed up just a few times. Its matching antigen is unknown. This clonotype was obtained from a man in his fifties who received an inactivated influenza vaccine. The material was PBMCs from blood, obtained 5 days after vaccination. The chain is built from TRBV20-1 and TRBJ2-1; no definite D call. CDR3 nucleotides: TGCAGTGCTAGAGATCTTGCGTGGACCGACTACAATGAGCAGTTCTTC. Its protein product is CSARDLAWTDYNEQFF.